The clone carrying this TCR beta chain was seen repeatedly, ten times or more. The antigen remains unidentified. Using quantitative 5'-RACE with molecular barcodes, the authors made TCR beta libraries. Via MiXCR, TCRdb re-called the 5' RACE reads, giving one row per CDR3 protein. This repertoire shows approximately 180,000 distinct CDR3 sequences, 15% to 20% found once; its top ten account for around 4%. The data were obtained in a study of CD8 T cells in ankylosing spondylitis. Findings and limits, study-wide: Disease-linked clones reportedly showed significant enrichment in matched ankylosing spondylitis synovial fluid. CD8+ cells made up the disease-linked clones, which were relatively rare in peripheral blood. Blood from ankylosing spondylitis patients appeared to carry a characteristic roughly eight-variant TCR beta motif.

This CDR3 spans 13 amino acids. Germline V gene sequence: CDR1 DFQATT, CDR2 SNEGSKA (reference sequence). V was cut by 2 bases and J by 8 bases, with 13 bases left in between. V gene TRBV20-1 combines with J gene TRBJ2-4, with D hard to call. The TCR was taken from a male donor aged 10-30 years with ankylosing spondylitis or in good health (not recorded which). The sample consisted of blood, either unsorted or a sorted T cell fraction (not recorded which). For the CDR3, the DNA is TGCAGTGCTAGATCACACCGCGCGGACATTCAGTACTTC. Protein: CSARSHRADIQYF.